This TCR beta chain was found in a study of CD8+CD57+ T cells in acquired aplastic anemia. This clonotype was seen ten or more times. Both TCR beta VDJ combination and CDR3 sequence profiling were carried out. Genomic DNA was the template for this profiling. MiXCR, run by TCRdb on the reads, gives a single entry per CDR3 protein. The sample records under 250,000 distinct CDR3 sequences, approximately 35% being singletons. V lost 1 base and J lost 6, with 5 bases in between. CDR3 size: 12 residues. This receptor was taken from a human donor in good health, serving as a control. The gene calls are TRBV12-3 or TRBV12-4 and TRBJ2-3; D unresolved. The material sequenced was sorted CD4+, CD8+, or CD8+CD57+ T cells (not recorded which) from PBMCs. The CDR3 DNA reads as TGTGCCAGCAGTTTAGAAGGGGATACGCAGTATTTT. Encoded protein: CASSLEGDTQYF.